This T cell receptor beta chain is drawn from a study of OX40 agonist ivuxolimab in advanced cancers. Study-level background: The study treated patients with ivuxolimab, an agonistic anti-OX40 (CD134) antibody.

This clone was seen a few times. Its matching antigen is unknown. Points from the study as a whole: Relatively little clonal expansion, among the lowest observed, appeared in partial responders at 0.1-3.0 mg/kg.

The data were produced by immunoSEQ multiplex PCR, yet TCRdb's version contains in-frame clones alone and is incomplete. The sample has approximately 91,000 clones, roughly nine tenths seen once. The CDR3 is 12 amino acids. The germline gives CDR1 SQVTM, CDR2 ANQGSEA. V lost 3 bases to trimming and J lost 5 bases, with 9 bases between them. This specimen was CD4+ or CD8+ T cells sorted from blood, taken in a trial of the OX40 agonist ivuxolimab. The clonotype comes from an adult with an advanced solid tumor such as melanoma, head and neck, liver or kidney cancer. This chain links TRBV29-1 with TRBJ2-3, with D perhaps TRBD2 (5 bases). The CDR3 region is CSVDSGEDTQYF. The DNA for the CDR3 is TGCAGCGTTGACTCCGGGGAAGATACGCAGTATTTT.